One sample yielded the 22 T cell receptor beta chains listed below, sequenced in a study of blood T cell repertoires in COVID-19. TCRdb's table, derived via immunoSEQ multiplex PCR, lists solely in-frame clones and lacks some. This sample has roughly 250,000 clones, with roughly 80% found just once. Sequencing was performed on peripheral blood. These receptors were obtained from an elderly woman with active or convalescent COVID-19.

The chain employs TRBV11-2 and TRBJ2-7; a weak D match, TRBD2 (6 bases). This CDR3 has 14 residues. The V end lost 5 bases, the J end lost 4 bases, and 15 bases lay between the germline ends. Germline loops: CDR1 SGHAT, CDR2 FQNNGV. The DNA of the CDR3 is TGTGCCAGCAGCACCCGGCCGGGGGAGTACGAGCAGTACTTC. Protein product: CASSTRPGEYEQYF.

V is TRBV10-2 and J is TRBJ2-3; 11 positions agree with TRBD2. Germline trimming cut 6 bases from V and 3 bases from J; bases unmatched to any gene: 5. In germline, CDR1 is WSHSY, CDR2 SAAADI. The CDR3 runs 15 residues. The CDR3 here is CASSATSGRTDTQYF. DNA for the CDR3: TGCGCCAGCAGCGCCACTAGCGGGAGAACAGATACGCAGTATTTT.

This clone was counted a few times. The chain recombines TRBV6-1 with TRBJ1-2; D gene unclear. The CDR3 spans 12 residues. V lost 2 bases to trimming and J lost 7 bases, with 8 bases between them. The germline V gene has CDR1 MNHNS and CDR2 SASEGT. CDR3 nucleotide sequence: TGTGCCAGCAGTGAAACACGTGGTGGCTACACCTTC. Translating it yields CASSETRGGYTF.

This clone was recorded a few times. V usage is TRBV28 and J usage is TRBJ2-7; no clear D. This CDR3 is 13 amino acids long. The germline V and J ends were trimmed by 7 bases and 0 bases, with 10 bases remaining between them. CDR1 and CDR2 from the germline V gene are MDHEN and SYDVKM. This CDR3 reads CASMRPSSYEQYF. CDR3 sequence (DNA): TGTGCCAGCATGCGACCTAGCTCCTACGAGCAGTACTTC. The full variable domain, its missing parts supplied by reference TRBV28 and TRBJ2-7, is DVKVTQSSRYLVKRTGEKVFLECVQDMDHENMFWYRQDPGLGLRLIYFSYDVKMKEKGDIPEGYSVSREKKERFSLILESASTNQTSMYLCASMRPSSYEQYFGPGTRLTVT.

This chain uses TRBV28 with TRBJ1-5; D gene unclear. V lost 6 bases, J lost 2 bases, and 14 bases lay in between. The CDR3 is 15 amino acids. Per germline, CDR1 MDHEN and CDR2 SYDVKM. CDR3 nucleotides: TGTGCCAGCAGCTCCGGGATTATACGCAATCAGCCCCAGCATTTT. This gives the protein CASSSGIIRNQPQHF.

The chain uses TRBV10-1 and TRBJ2-2; D uncertain. The V end lost 3 bases, the J end lost 6 bases, and 14 bases lay between the germline ends. Looked up from germline, CDR1 is WNHNN and CDR2 is SYGVQD (reference sequence). There are 15 residues in the CDR3. CDR3 residues: CASSDPNPSPGELFF. DNA for the CDR3: TGCGCCAGCAGTGACCCTAACCCAAGTCCCGGGGAGCTGTTTTTT.

The V gene is TRBV28, the J gene TRBJ1-2, with D possibly TRBD1 on 5 matching bases. The germline V gene has CDR1 MDHEN and CDR2 SYDVKM. CDR3 length: 15 amino acids. Trimming stripped 6 bases from V and 0 bases from J, with 14 bases between. CDR3 sequence (DNA): TGTGCCAGCAGACCAGCGGGGGGAGCTAACTATGGCTACACCTTC. Translating it yields CASRPAGGANYGYTF.

CDR3 sequence: CSSYRDGYTF. CDR3 DNA: TGCAGCTCCTACAGGGATGGCTACACCTTC. The chain has TRBV29-1 and TRBJ1-2; possible D gene TRBD1, 6 bases. The CDR3 loop spans 10 amino acids. Trimming removed 8 bases at V and 6 bases at J, with 10 bases between. Germline assignment: CDR1 SQVTM and CDR2 ANQGSEA. The entire variable domain, with the rest obtained from reference TRBV29-1 and TRBJ1-2, is as follows: SAVISQKPSRDICQRGTSLTIQCQVDSQVTMMFWYRQQPGQSLTLIATANQGSEATYESGFVIDKFPISRPNLTFSTLTVSNMSPEDSSIYLCSSYRDGYTFGSGTRLTVV.

The chain links TRBV2 to TRBJ1-1; D gene ambiguous. This CDR3 contains 13 residues. Trimming removed 6 bases from V and 0 bases from J, with 8 bases in between. Germline CDR1 and CDR2: SNHLY and FYNNEI. CDR3 protein: CASRTNLNTEAFF. The CDR3 nucleotides read TGTGCCAGCAGGACAAATTTGAACACTGAAGCTTTCTTT.

This clone was seen only a few times. CDR3: CASSPQSGGANYEQYF. DNA of the CDR3: TGCGCCAGCAGCCCCCAGTCGGGGGGGGCTAACTACGAGCAGTACTTC. This chain connects TRBV5-1 to TRBJ2-7; 8 bases map to TRBD2. The CDR3 loop spans 16 amino acids. Germline values: CDR1 SGHRS, CDR2 YFSETQ. The V gene end was trimmed by 4 bases and the J gene end by 3 bases; junction bases not matched to a gene: 12.

The chain employs TRBV23-1 and TRBJ1-2; unclear D gene. TRBV23-1 is identified as an open reading frame with a role that is uncertain. V lost 0 bases, J lost 4 bases, and 6 bases lay in between. This CDR3 spans 13 amino acids. The CDR3, as DNA: TGCGCCAGCAGTCAATCGTCAGGCTATGGCTACACCTTC. It yields the protein CASSQSSGYGYTF.

The rearrangement links TRBV7-2 to TRBJ2-7; D possibly corresponds to TRBD1 (5 bases). Germline loops: CDR1 SGHTA, CDR2 FQGNSA. The CDR3 is 15 amino acids. V lost 5 bases and J 2 bases, leaving 16 bases between the germline ends. For the CDR3, the DNA is TGTGCCAGCAGCAAACGGCTAGACAGTCCCTACGAGCAGTACTTC. It yields the protein CASSKRLDSPYEQYF.

The chain has TRBV19 and TRBJ2-7; TRBD1 is a possible D gene (5 bases). The V gene lost 5 bases and the J gene lost 2 bases, with 16 bases spanning the gap. Germline assignment: CDR1 LNHDA and CDR2 SQIVND (reference sequence). There are 15 residues in the CDR3. In DNA, the CDR3 is TGTGCCAGTAGTTTCCGACCCGACAGAGCCTACGAGCAGTACTTC. It yields the protein CASSFRPDRAYEQYF. Supplemented by reference TRBV19 and TRBJ2-7, the full variable domain reads DGGITQSPKYLFRKEGQNVTLSCEQNLNHDAMYWYRQDPGQGLRLIYYSQIVNDFQKGDIAEGYSVSREKKESFPLTVTSAQKNPTAFYLCASSFRPDRAYEQYFGPGTRLTVT.

The chain links TRBV19 to TRBJ1-4; D unresolved. Looked up from germline, CDR1 is LNHDA and CDR2 is SQIVND (reference sequence). There are 14 residues in the CDR3. V was cut by 3 bases and J by 8 bases, with 13 bases left in between. The CDR3 reads CASSISGPWEKLFF. CDR3 DNA sequence: TGTGCCAGTAGTATCTCTGGGCCTTGGGAAAAACTGTTTTTT.

CDR3 residues: CASSLGASGSYNEQFF. The CDR3 DNA follows: TGTGCCAGCAGCTTGGGGGCTAGCGGCTCCTACAATGAGCAGTTCTTC. V is TRBV5-4 and J is TRBJ2-1; 7 positions agree with TRBD2. CDR3 size: 16 residues. CDR1 is SGHNT, CDR2 YYREEE, per germline (reference sequence). V lost 0 bases and J lost 0; bases outside the gene matches: 3.

The chain recombines TRBV3-1 (or the pseudogene TRBV3-2) with TRBJ2-6, with D possibly TRBD2 on 7 matching bases. V shed 6 bases and J shed 13 bases, with 13 bases lying between them. Per germline, CDR1 LGHDT and CDR2 YNNKEL (reference sequence). The CDR3 totals 12 residues. This CDR3 is CASSRGAGVLTF. DNA for the CDR3: TGTGCCAGCAGTCGGGGGGCAGGGGTCCTGACTTTC.

The chain has TRBV5-5 and TRBJ2-7, with unresolved D. The V gene lost 0 bases and the J gene lost 5 bases, with 6 bases spanning the gap. Germline CDR1 SGHKS, CDR2 YYEKEE (reference sequence). The CDR3 covers 12 residues. CDR3 protein: CASSLVTNEQYF. CDR3 DNA: TGTGCCAGCAGCTTGGTTACAAACGAGCAGTACTTC.

This chain connects TRBV21-1 to TRBJ2-2; the table's D gene call, TRBD1, was not cross checked with the DNA. TRBV21-1 is shown as a pseudogene. The CDR3 covers 17 residues. CDR3 amino acids: CASNYPIPGHNTGELFF. DNA of the CDR3: TGTGCCAGCAACTACCCAATTCCGGGACATAACACCGGGGAGCTGTTTTTT.

The chain uses TRBV28 and TRBJ1-2; the D is unclear. Trimming left V 6 bases short and J 5 bases short, with 13 bases between. This CDR3 has 13 residues. Germline values: CDR1 MDHEN, CDR2 SYDVKM. CDR3 sequence (DNA): TGTGCCAGCAGCCCGTCAGAATGGTATGGCTACACCTTC. Its translation is CASSPSEWYGYTF.

This chain uses TRBV7-2 with TRBJ2-3, with 8 bases identical to TRBD2. Trimming at V came to 3 bases and at J to 5 bases, leaving 4 bases not matched to a gene. The CDR3 extends over 14 amino acids. Germline CDR1 and CDR2: SGHTA and FQGNSA. CDR3 region: CASSFGLAGDTQYF. In DNA, the CDR3 is TGTGCCAGCAGCTTCGGGCTAGCGGGAGATACGCAGTATTTT.

The rearrangement joins TRBV4-2 to TRBJ1-1; possible D gene TRBD1, 6 bases. Germline-derived CDR1 and CDR2 are LGHNA and YNFKEQ. V was trimmed by 4 bases and J by 2 bases, leaving 35 bases between them. This CDR3 region has 22 residues. The CDR3 DNA is TGTGCCAGCAGCCCCCCGGGACAAACCTCCCGGGTCCGTCAGGGCCCAAACACTGAAGCTTTCTTT. The encoded protein is CASSPPGQTSRVRQGPNTEAFF.

The chain couples TRBV19 to TRBJ2-1; 11 nucleotides match TRBD1. Germline-derived CDR1 and CDR2 are LNHDA and SQIVND (reference sequence). V gave up 7 bases and J gave up 3 bases; unmatched junction bases: 8. The CDR3 is made up of 16 amino acids. The CDR3 protein is CASTRTGGTFYNEQFF. The CDR3 DNA reads as TGTGCCAGTACCCGGACAGGGGGCACGTTCTACAATGAGCAGTTCTTC.